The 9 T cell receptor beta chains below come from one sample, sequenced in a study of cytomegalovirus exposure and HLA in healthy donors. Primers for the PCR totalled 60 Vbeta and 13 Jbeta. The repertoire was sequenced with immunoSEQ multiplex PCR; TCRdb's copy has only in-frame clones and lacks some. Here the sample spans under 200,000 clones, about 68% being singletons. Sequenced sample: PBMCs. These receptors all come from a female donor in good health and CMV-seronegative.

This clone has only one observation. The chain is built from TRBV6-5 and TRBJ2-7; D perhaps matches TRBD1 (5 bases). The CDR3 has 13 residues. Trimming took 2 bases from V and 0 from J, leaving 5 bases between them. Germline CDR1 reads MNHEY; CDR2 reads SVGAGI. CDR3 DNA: TGTGCCAGCAGTTACGACAGCTCCTACGAGCAGTACTTC. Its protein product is CASSYDSSYEQYF.

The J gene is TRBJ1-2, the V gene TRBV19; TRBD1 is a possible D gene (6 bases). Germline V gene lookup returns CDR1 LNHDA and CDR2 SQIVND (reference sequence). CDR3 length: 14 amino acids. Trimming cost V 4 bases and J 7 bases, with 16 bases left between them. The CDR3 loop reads CASSKDQGFGGYTF. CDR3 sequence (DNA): TGTGCCAGTAGTAAAGACCAGGGGTTTGGTGGCTACACCTTC. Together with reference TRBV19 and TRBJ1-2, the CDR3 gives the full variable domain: DGGITQSPKYLFRKEGQNVTLSCEQNLNHDAMYWYRQDPGQGLRLIYYSQIVNDFQKGDIAEGYSVSREKKESFPLTVTSAQKNPTAFYLCASSKDQGFGGYTFGSGTRLTVV.

The CDR3 reads CASSVGGGSAQNEKLFF. CDR3 DNA: TGTGCCAGCAGCGTAGGGGGAGGGAGCGCCCAAAATGAAAAACTGTTTTTT. The chain is built from TRBV9 and TRBJ1-4, with D uncertain. The CDR3 sequence is 17 residues long. Trimming cost V 0 bases and J 5 bases, with 17 bases left between them. CDR1 SGDLS and CDR2 YYNGEE come from the germline V gene.

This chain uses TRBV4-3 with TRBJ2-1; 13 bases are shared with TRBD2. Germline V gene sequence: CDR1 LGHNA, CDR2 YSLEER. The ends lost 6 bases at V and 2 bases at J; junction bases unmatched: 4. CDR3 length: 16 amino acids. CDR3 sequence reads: CASRPGTSGTYNEQFF. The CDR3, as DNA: TGCGCCAGCAGACCCGGGACTAGCGGGACCTACAATGAGCAGTTCTTC.

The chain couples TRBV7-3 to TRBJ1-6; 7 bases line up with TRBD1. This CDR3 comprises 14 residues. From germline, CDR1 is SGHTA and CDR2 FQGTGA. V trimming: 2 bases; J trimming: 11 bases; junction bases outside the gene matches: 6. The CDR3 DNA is TGTGCCAGCAGCTTAGGAGGGGGCGCGGCACCCCTCCACTTT. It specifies CASSLGGGAAPLHF.

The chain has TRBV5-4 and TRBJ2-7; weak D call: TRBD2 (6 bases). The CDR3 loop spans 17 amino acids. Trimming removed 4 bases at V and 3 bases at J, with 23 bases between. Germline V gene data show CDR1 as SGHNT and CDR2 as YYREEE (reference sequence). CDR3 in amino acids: CASSPEGLSGRIYEQYF. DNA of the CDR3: TGTGCCAGCAGCCCCGAGGGCCTTAGCGGAAGAATCTACGAGCAGTACTTC. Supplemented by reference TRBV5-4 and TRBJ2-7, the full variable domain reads ETGVTQSPTHLIKTRGQQVTLRCSSQSGHNTVSWYQQALGQGPQFIFQYYREEENGRGNFPPRFSGLQFPNYSSELNVNALELDDSALYLCASSPEGLSGRIYEQYFGPGTRLTVT.

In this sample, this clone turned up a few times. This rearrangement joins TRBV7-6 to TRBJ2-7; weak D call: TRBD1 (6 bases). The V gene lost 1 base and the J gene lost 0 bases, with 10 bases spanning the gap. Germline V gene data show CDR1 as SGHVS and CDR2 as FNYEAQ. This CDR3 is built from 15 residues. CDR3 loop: CASSLEQGFSYEQYF. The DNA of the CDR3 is TGTGCCAGCAGCTTAGAACAGGGTTTCTCCTACGAGCAGTACTTC.

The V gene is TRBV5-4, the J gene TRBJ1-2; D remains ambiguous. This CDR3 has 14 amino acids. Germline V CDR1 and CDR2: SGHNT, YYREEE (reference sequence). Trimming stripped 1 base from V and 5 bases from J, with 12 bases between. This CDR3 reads CASSLLTPGYGYTF. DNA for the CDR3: TGTGCCAGCAGCTTGTTGACCCCGGGGTATGGCTACACCTTC.

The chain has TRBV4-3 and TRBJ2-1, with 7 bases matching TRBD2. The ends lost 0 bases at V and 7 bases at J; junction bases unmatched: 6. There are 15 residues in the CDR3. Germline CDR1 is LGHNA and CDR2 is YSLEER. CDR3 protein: CASSQDLRGVNEQFF. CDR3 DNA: TGCGCCAGCAGCCAAGACCTCCGGGGGGTAAATGAGCAGTTCTTC.